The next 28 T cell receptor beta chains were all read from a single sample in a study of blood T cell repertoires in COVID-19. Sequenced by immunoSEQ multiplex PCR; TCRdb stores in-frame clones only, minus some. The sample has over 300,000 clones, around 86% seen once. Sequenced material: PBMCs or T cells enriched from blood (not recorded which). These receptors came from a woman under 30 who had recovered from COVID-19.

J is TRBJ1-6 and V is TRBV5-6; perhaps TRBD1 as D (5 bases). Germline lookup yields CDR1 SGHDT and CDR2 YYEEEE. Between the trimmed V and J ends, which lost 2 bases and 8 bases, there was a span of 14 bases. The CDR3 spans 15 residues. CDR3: CASSFIGQGHSPLHF. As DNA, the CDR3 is TGTGCCAGCAGCTTTATCGGGCAGGGTCATTCACCCCTCCACTTT.

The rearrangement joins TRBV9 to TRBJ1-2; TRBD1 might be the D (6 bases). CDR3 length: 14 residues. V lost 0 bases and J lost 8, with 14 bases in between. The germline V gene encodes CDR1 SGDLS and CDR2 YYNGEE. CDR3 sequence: CASSVDLTGYGYTF. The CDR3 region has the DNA TGTGCCAGCAGCGTAGATTTGACAGGCTACGGCTACACCTTC.

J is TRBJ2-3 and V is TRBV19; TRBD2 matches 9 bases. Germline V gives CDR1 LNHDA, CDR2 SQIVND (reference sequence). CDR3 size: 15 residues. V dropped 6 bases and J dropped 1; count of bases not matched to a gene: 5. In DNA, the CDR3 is TGTGCCAGTAGGGGCGGGGGGGCCGGCACAGATACGCAGTATTTT. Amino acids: CASRGGGAGTDTQYF.

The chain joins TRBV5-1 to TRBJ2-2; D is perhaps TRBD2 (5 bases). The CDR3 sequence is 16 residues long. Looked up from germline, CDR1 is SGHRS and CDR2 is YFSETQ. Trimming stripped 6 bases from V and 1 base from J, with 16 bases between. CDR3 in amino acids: CASKVRTPLNTGELFF. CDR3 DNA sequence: TGCGCCAGCAAGGTCAGGACTCCTTTGAACACCGGGGAGCTGTTTTTT.

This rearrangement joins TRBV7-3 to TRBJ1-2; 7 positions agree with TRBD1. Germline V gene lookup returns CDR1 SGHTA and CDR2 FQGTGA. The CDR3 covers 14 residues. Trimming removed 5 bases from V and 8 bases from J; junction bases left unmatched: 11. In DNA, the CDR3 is TGTGCCAGCAGCCTCAAGATGACAGGGCGCGGCTACACCTTC. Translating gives CASSLKMTGRGYTF.

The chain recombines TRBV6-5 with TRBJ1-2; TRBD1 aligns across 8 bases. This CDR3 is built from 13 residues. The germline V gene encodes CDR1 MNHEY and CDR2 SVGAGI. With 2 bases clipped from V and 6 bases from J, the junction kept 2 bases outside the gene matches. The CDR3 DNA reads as TGTGCCAGCAGTTACGACAGGGGTCATGGCTACACCTTC. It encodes CASSYDRGHGYTF.

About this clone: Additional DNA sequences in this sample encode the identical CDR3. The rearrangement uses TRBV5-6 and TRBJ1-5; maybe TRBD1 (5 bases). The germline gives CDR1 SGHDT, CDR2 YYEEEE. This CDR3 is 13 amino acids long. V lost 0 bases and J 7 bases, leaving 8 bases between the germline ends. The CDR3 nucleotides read TGTGCCAGCAGCTTGGTGGGGGGGCAGCCCCAGCATTTT. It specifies CASSLVGGQPQHF.

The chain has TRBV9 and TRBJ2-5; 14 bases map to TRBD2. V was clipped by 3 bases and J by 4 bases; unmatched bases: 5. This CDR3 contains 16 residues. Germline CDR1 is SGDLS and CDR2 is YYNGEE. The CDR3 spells CASSETSGRAGETQYF. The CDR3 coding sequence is TGTGCCAGCAGCGAGACTAGCGGGAGGGCAGGAGAGACCCAGTACTTC.

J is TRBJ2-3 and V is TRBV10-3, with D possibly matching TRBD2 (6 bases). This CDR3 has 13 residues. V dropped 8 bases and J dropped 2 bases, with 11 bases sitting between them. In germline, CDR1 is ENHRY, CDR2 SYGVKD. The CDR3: CAIGTSLTDTQYF. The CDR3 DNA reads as TGTGCCATCGGCACTAGCCTCACAGATACGCAGTATTTT.

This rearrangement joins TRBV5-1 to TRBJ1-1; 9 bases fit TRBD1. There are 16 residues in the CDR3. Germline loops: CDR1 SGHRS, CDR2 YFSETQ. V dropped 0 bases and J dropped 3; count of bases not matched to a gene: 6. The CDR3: CASSLGGQGPDTEAFF. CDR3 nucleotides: TGCGCCAGCAGCTTGGGCGGACAGGGGCCAGACACTGAAGCTTTCTTT.

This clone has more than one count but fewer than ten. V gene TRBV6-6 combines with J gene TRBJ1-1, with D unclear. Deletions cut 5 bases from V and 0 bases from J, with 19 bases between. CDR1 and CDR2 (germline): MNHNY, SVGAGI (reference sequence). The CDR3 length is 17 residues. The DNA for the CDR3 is TGTGCCAGCAGTCGAGGCAAGAGGGCGACTTTGAACACTGAAGCTTTCTTT. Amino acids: CASSRGKRATLNTEAFF.

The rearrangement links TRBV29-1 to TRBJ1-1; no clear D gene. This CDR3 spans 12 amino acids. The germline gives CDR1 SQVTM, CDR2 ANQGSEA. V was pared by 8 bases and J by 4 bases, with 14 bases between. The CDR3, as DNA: TGCAGCTGGGCAGCAGCGGGCACTGAAGCTTTCTTT. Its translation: CSWAAAGTEAFF.

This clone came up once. The CDR3 region has the DNA TGTGCCAGCAGCCTCACAGGGGCGGGTGGCACTGAAGCTTTCTTT. Amino acids: CASSLTGAGGTEAFF. This sequence joins TRBV3-1 (or the pseudogene TRBV3-2) and TRBJ1-1; 7 nucleotides align to TRBD1. CDR1 LGHDT and CDR2 YNNKEL come from the germline V gene (reference sequence). The trim removed 4 bases at V and 4 bases at J, leaving 9 bases unmatched. The CDR3 sequence is 15 residues long.

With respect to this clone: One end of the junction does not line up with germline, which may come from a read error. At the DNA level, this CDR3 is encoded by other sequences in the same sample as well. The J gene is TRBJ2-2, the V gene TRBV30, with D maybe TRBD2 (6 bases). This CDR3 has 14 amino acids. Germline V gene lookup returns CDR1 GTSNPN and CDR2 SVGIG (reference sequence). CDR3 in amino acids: CAFHWREYTGELFF. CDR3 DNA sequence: TGTGCCTTCCACTGGCGGGAATACACTGGGGAGCTGTTTTTT.

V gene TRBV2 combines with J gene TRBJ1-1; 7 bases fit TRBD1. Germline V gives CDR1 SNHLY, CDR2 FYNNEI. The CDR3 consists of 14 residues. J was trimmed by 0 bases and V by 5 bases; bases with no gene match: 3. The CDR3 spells CASSWDSLNTEAFF. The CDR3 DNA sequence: TGTGCCAGCAGTTGGGACAGTTTGAACACTGAAGCTTTCTTT.

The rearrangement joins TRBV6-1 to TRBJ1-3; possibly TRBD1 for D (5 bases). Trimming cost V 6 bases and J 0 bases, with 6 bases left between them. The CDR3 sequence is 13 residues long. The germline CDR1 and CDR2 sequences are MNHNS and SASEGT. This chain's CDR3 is CASSRDSGNTIYF. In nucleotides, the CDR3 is TGTGCCAGCAGCAGGGACTCTGGAAACACCATATATTTT.

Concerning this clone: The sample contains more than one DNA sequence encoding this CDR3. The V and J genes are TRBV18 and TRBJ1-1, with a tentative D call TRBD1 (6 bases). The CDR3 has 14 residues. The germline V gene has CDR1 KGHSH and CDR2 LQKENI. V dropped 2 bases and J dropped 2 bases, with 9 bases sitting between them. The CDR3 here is CASSPTGLNTEAFF. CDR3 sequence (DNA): TGTGCCAGCTCACCAACAGGGCTCAACACTGAAGCTTTCTTT.

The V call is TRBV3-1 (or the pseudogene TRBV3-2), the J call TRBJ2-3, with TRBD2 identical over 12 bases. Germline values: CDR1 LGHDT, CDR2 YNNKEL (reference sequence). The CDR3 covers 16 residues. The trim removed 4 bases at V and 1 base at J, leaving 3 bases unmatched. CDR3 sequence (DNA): TGTGCCAGCAGCCCTGGACTAGCGGGGCGCACAGATACGCAGTATTTT. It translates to CASSPGLAGRTDTQYF.

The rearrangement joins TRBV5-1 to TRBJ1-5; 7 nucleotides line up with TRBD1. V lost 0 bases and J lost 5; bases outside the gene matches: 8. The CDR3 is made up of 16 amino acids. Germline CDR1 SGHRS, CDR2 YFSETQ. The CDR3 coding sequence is TGCGCCAGCAGCTTGGGGTCAGCAGGGACAGATCAGCCCCAGCATTTT. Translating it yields CASSLGSAGTDQPQHF. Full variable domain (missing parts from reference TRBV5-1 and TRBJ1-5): KAGVTQTPRYLIKTRGQQVTLSCSPISGHRSVSWYQQTPGQGLQFLFEYFSETQRNKGNFPGRFSGRQFSNSRSEMNVSTLELGDSALYLCASSLGSAGTDQPQHFGDGTRLSIL.

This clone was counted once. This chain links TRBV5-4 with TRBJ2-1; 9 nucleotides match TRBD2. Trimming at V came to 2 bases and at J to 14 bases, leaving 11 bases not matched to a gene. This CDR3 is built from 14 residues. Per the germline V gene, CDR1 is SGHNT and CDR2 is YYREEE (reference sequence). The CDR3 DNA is TGTGCCAGCAGCTTTGCCGGGGGAGTAGCGGGAGAGTTCTTC. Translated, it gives CASSFAGGVAGEFF.

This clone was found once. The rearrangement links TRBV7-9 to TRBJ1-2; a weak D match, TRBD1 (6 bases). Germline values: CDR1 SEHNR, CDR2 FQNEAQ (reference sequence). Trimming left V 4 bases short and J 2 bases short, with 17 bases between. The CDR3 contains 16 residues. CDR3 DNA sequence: TGTGCCAGCAGCTCTAACACCGGACAGATAAACTATGGCTACACCTTC. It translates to CASSSNTGQINYGYTF.

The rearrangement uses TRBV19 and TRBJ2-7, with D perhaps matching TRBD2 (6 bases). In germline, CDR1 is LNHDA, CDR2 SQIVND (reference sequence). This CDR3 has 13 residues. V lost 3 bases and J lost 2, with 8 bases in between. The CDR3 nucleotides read TGTGCCAGTAGTATCGGCGGGGCCTACGAGCAGTACTTC. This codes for CASSIGGAYEQYF. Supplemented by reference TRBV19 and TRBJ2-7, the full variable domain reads DGGITQSPKYLFRKEGQNVTLSCEQNLNHDAMYWYRQDPGQGLRLIYYSQIVNDFQKGDIAEGYSVSREKKESFPLTVTSAQKNPTAFYLCASSIGGAYEQYFGPGTRLTVT.

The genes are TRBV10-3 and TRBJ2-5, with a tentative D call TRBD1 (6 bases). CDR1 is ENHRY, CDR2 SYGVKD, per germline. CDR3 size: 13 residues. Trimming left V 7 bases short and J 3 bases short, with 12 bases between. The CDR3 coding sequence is TGTGCCATCAAAGGCGCAGGGGAAGAGACCCAGTACTTC. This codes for CAIKGAGEETQYF.

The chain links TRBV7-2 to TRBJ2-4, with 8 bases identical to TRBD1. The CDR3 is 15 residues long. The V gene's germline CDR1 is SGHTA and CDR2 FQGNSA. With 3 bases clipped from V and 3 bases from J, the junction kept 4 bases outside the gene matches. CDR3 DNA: TGTGCCAGCAGCTTTTCAGGGGGCGTCAAAAACATTCAGTACTTC. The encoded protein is CASSFSGGVKNIQYF.

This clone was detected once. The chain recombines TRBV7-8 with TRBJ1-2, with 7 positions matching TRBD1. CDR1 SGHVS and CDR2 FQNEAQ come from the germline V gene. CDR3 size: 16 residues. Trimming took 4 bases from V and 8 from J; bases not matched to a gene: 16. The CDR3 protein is CASSSRPGRGRGGYTF. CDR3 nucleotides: TGTGCCAGCAGCTCTAGACCCGGGAGGGGGCGAGGGGGCTACACCTTC.

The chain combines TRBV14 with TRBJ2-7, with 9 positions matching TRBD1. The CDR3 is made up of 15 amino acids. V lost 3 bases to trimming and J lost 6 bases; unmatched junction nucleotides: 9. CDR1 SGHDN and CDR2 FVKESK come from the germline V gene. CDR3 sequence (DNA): TGTGCCAGCAGCCATCTGACAGGGGGTCAGGGCGAGCAGTACTTC. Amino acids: CASSHLTGGQGEQYF.

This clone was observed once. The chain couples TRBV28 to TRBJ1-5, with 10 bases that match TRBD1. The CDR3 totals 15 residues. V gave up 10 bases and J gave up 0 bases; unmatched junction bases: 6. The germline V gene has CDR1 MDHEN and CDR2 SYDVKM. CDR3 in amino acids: CATTDRGYSNQPQHF. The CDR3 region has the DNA TGTGCCACCACGGACAGGGGGTATAGCAATCAGCCCCAGCATTTT.

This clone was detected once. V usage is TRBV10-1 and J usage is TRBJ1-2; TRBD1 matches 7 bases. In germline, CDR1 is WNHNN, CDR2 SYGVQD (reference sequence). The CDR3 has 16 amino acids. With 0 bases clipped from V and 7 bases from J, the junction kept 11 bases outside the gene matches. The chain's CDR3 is CASSESDRVWVGGYTF. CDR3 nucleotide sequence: TGCGCCAGCAGTGAGTCAGACAGGGTGTGGGTGGGTGGCTACACCTTC.